This T cell receptor beta chain was captured by sequencing in a study of response to subunit inactivated influenza vaccine (dated by TCRdb to 2017 to 2018). General notes on the study: Deep quantitative T cell receptor repertoire profiling was used in the study to track responses to a trivalent subunit inactivated influenza vaccine.

Libraries were made using RT-PCR. These reads were obtained on an Illumina HiSeq 2500. TCRdb's own reprocessing of the public reads used fastp at Q25 and MiXCR and kept productive beta chains. A single entry per CDR3 protein holds the most common genes and DNA from its merged rows. Across this sample there are hundreds of thousands of distinct CDR3 sequences, with 15% to 18% seen only once. Roughly 10% of the sample comes from the top ten. This clonotype was counted between two and nine times. This clone's antigen is unknown. The input lacks base qualities; no much larger clone sits a single base away. Paper-wide results and their limitations: It was suggested by the authors that each seasonal influenza vaccination may recruit only a limited number of new T cells.

V sheds 1 base and J sheds 5 bases, leaving 9 bases between their ends. CDR1 and CDR2, per the germline V gene, are LGHNA and YNFKEQ. The CDR3 has 14 amino acids, counting the end cysteine and phenylalanine. Solely the CDR3 DNA is kept, with 42 bases framed from the first base. The sample was PBMCs from blood, taken 11 to 12 days after vaccination. The receptor's source is a man in his forties or fifties who received an inactivated influenza vaccine. Donor details come from another sample of the same person, matched by shared clones. Rearrangement joined TRBV4-2 to TRBJ2-1; D gene: possibly TRBD2, on 6 matching bases. For the CDR3, the sequence is CASSQVEGNNEQFF. The nucleotide sequence is given as TGTGCCAGCAGCCAAGTGGAGGGAAACAATGAGCAGTTCTTC.